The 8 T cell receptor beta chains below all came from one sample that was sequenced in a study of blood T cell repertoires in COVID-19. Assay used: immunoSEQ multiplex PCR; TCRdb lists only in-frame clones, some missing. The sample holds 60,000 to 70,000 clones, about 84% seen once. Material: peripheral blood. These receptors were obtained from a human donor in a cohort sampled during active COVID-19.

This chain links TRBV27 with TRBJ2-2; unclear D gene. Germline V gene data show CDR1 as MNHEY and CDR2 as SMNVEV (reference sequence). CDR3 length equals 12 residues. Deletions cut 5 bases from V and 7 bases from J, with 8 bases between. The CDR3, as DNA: TGTGCCAGCAGTCCTATTAGCGGGGAGCTGTTTTTT. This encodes CASSPISGELFF.

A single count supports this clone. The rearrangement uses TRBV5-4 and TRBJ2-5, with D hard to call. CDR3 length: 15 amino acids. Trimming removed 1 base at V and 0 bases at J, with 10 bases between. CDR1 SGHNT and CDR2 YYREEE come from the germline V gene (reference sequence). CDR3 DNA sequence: TGTGCCAGCAGCTTGAACTCCTTTAACCAAGAGACCCAGTACTTC. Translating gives CASSLNSFNQETQYF.

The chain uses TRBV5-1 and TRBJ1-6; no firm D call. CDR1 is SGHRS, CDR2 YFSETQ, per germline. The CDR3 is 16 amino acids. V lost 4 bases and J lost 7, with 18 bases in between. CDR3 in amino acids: CASSGGSTRWNSPLHF. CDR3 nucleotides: TGCGCCAGCAGCGGCGGGTCCACGAGATGGAATTCACCCCTCCACTTT.

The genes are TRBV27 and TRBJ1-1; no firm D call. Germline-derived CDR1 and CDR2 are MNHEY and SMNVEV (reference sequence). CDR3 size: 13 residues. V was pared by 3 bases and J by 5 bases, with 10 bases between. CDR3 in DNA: TGTGCCAGCAGTTTCCGCGGGATAACTGAAGCTTTCTTT. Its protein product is CASSFRGITEAFF.

The CDR3 is CASKGQGGYGNTIYF. CDR3 in DNA: TGTGCCAGCAAAGGACAGGGGGGCTACGGAAACACCATATATTTT. The chain employs TRBV19 and TRBJ1-3, with 10 nucleotides matching TRBD1. V shed 9 bases and J 4 bases; nucleotides not matched to a gene: 9. This CDR3 spans 15 amino acids. Germline V gene sequence: CDR1 LNHDA, CDR2 SQIVND (reference sequence).

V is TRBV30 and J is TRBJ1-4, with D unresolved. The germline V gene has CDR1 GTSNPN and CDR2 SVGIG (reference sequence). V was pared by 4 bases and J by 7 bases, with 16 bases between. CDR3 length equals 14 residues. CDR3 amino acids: CAWTRGRSGEKLFF. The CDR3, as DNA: TGTGCCTGGACCCGCGGGAGGTCGGGTGAAAAACTGTTTTTT.

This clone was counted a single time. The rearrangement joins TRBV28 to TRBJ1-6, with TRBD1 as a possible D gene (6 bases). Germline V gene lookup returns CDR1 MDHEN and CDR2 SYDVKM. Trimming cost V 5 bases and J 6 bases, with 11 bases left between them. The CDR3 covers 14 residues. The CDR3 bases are TGTGCCAGCAGTAACAGGGCTGGTAATTCACCCCTCCACTTT. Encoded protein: CASSNRAGNSPLHF.

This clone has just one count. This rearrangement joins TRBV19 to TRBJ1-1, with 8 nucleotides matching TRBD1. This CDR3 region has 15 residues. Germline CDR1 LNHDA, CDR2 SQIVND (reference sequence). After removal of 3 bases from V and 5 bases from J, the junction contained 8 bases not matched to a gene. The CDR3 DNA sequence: TGTGCCAGTAGTATCGCGGGGACAGGAGGGACTGAAGCTTTCTTT. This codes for CASSIAGTGGTEAFF.